The source of this T cell receptor (beta chain) is a study of vaccination and CD4 T cells after COVID-19. Treatment meaning: roughly ten-day PBMC culture with coronavirus spike peptide pools or control peptides (ViraFEST assay). ViraFEST enlarged antigen-specific T cell populations with peptide pools and afterwards sequenced TCRs. Peptide pools at around 9.6 ug/ml stimulated two million PBMCs per well with approximately 9.3 IU/ml IL-2. This clonotype has only a few counts. Its antigen is unknown. V lost 0 bases to trimming and J lost 4 bases, with 12 bases between them. Germline-derived CDR1 and CDR2 are MNHEY and SVGAGI. This CDR3 is built from 15 residues. Cultured CD4+ T cell DNA underwent sequencing with the Oncomine TCR Beta short-read assay. Using its own MiXCR run on the PCR reads, TCRdb lists one record per CDR3 protein. The table records around 12,000 distinct CDR3 sequences, 35% to 40% of them present only once.

Sample: cultured CD4+ T cells from blood. The sequence was obtained from a human donor with COVID-19. The chain links TRBV6-5 to TRBJ1-2; D uncertain. The DNA for the CDR3 is TGTGCCAGCAGTTACTCGAGAGTCAGCCCCTATGGCTACACCTTC. This encodes CASSYSRVSPYGYTF.